The sequence of this T cell receptor (beta chain) was determined in a study of blood T cell repertoires in COVID-19. Study context: The origin of the acute and convalescent COVID-19 samples was the United States, Italy and Spain. Sample material is recorded as cDNA or gDNA derived from T cells, B-cell-depleted T cells, or PBMCs.

This CDR3 region has 13 residues. The authors' processing: For nucleated cells, counts were estimated from reference gene primer amplification. Generated by immunoSEQ multiplex PCR, the TCRdb table keeps only in-frame clones and is missing some. Clone size and the V and J calls come from that table; the DNA yielded D and trimming. The sample carries around 200,000 clones, approximately 88% recorded once. It was during active infection that Seattle patients were enrolled and then longitudinally followed. The sample comprised peripheral blood. This TCR was sampled from a woman in her 40s with COVID-19, enrolled during active disease. J is TRBJ2-7 and V is TRBV21-1; TRBD1 is the table's D call, not checked against the DNA. TRBV21-1 is an annotated pseudogene. Written as DNA, the CDR3 is TGTGCCAGCAAGAGGGACAGGGAGTACGAGCAGTACTTC. Protein sequence: CASKRDREYEQYF.